This record covers a single TCR beta chain. Its antigen is still unknown. Trimming removed 4 bases from V and 0 bases from J, with 16 bases in between. The CDR3 runs to 16 residues. The germline V gene has CDR1 SGHAT and CDR2 FQNNGV. Measured with immunoSEQ multiplex PCR; TCRdb has only the in-frame clones, and not every one. The sample lists around 49,000 clones, roughly 78% occurring once. The sample belongs to a study of PD-L1 blockade in urothelial cancer. Study-wide context: Men with urothelial cancer arising in the bladder made up about 85% of the roughly 29 patients.

Time point here: peripheral blood 6 weeks after treatment start. Patients' cancers were locally advanced or metastatic urothelial carcinomas. General study findings and limits: In blood sampled pretreatment, TCR clonality below the median predicted better survival. Clones that were tumor-associated expanded more in the blood of durable-benefit patients at 3 weeks.

The clonotype comes from a man aged 55 to 70 with urothelial cancer. The chain has TRBV11-2 and TRBJ2-7; possibly TRBD2 for D (6 bases). The sequences come from PBMCs, collected around atezolizumab (anti-PD-L1) treatment. CDR3 in DNA: TGTGCCAGCAGCTCCGGGACTCTTCGGAGCTCCTACGAGCAGTACTTC. Its translation: CASSSGTLRSSYEQYF.